Listed below are T cell receptor beta chains from one sample, sequenced in a study of blood T cell repertoires in COVID-19. Generated by immunoSEQ multiplex PCR, the TCRdb table keeps only in-frame clones and is missing some. The data hold approximately 190,000 clones, with around 86% observed a single time. Sequencing used peripheral blood. Receptors originate from a man aged 80 or over with acute or convalescent COVID-19. Each CDR3 is given with its conserved first and last residue. A D gene is named only where the DNA matches it firmly. Expanded clones get a size class; other rows say once, few or many, or leave the size out.

D gene: NA; clone size: NA; V gene: TRBV6-1; J gene: TRBJ2-2; CDR3 protein: CASSDGQLANTGELFF; CDR3 DNA: TGTGCCAGCAGTGACGGACAGCTCGCGAACACCGGGGAGCTGTTTTTT
D gene: TRBD1; clone size: NA; V gene: TRBV9; J gene: TRBJ1-6; CDR3 protein: CASSAGDSGRNSPLHF; CDR3 DNA: TGTGCCAGCAGCGCCGGGGACAGCGGTCGGAATTCACCCCTCCACTTT
D gene: NA; clone size: NA; V gene: TRBV24-1; J gene: TRBJ2-3; CDR3 protein: CATSAASPSTDTQYF; CDR3 DNA: TGTGCCACCAGTGCAGCTAGCCCTAGCACAGATACGCAGTATTTT
D gene: NA; clone size: NA; V gene: TRBV21-1; J gene: TRBJ2-5; CDR3 protein: CASSNDRGWETQYF; CDR3 DNA: TGTGCCAGCAGCAACGACAGGGGTTGGGAGACCCAGTACTTC
D gene: NA; clone size: NA; V gene: TRBV29-1; J gene: TRBJ1-2; CDR3 protein: CSVPPTGSRSGYTF; CDR3 DNA: TGCAGCGTCCCCCCGACAGGTTCCCGTTCTGGCTACACCTTC
D gene: NA; clone size: NA; V gene: TRBV14; J gene: TRBJ2-1; CDR3 protein: CASSQPWTAGLNEQFF; CDR3 DNA: TGTGCCAGCAGCCAGCCCTGGACGGCAGGGCTCAATGAGCAGTTCTTC
D gene: TRBD1; clone size: NA; V gene: TRBV4-2; J gene: TRBJ2-2; CDR3 protein: CASSQYEGAPGELFF; CDR3 DNA: TGTGCCAGCAGCCAATACGAGGGGGCCCCCGGGGAGCTGTTTTTT
D gene: NA; clone size: NA; V gene: TRBV7-2; J gene: TRBJ2-5; CDR3 protein: CASGGIQETQYF; CDR3 DNA: TGTGCCAGTGGGGGGATACAAGAGACCCAGTACTTC
D gene: TRBD1; clone size: NA; V gene: TRBV2; J gene: TRBJ1-5; CDR3 protein: CASSSGTGPQHF; CDR3 DNA: TGTGCCAGCAGCTCCGGGACAGGGCCCCAGCATTTT
D gene: TRBD1; clone size: NA; V gene: TRBV5-8; J gene: TRBJ1-2; CDR3 protein: CASSLGDRGLGYGYTF; CDR3 DNA: TGTGCCAGCAGCTTGGGGGACAGGGGGCTTGGCTATGGCTACACCTTC
D gene: TRBD1; clone size: NA; V gene: TRBV10-3; J gene: TRBJ1-1; CDR3 protein: CAISESQDRMNTEAFF; CDR3 DNA: TGTGCCATCAGTGAATCGCAGGACAGGATGAACACTGAAGCTTTCTTT
D gene: NA; clone size: NA; V gene: TRBV30; J gene: TRBJ2-7; CDR3 protein: CAWSDSDSGEQYF; CDR3 DNA: TGTGCCTGGAGTGATTCAGATTCGGGCGAGCAGTACTTC
D gene: TRBD2; clone size: NA; V gene: TRBV10-3; J gene: TRBJ2-3; CDR3 protein: CAAGREVDTQYF; CDR3 DNA: TGTGCGGCCGGGAGGGAAGTAGATACGCAGTATTTT
D gene: TRBD2; clone size: NA; V gene: TRBV29-1; J gene: TRBJ2-1; CDR3 protein: CSVGLGLVTNEQFF; CDR3 DNA: TGCAGCGTGGGGCTTGGACTAGTCACTAATGAGCAGTTCTTC
D gene: TRBD2; clone size: NA; V gene: TRBV5-1; J gene: TRBJ2-1; CDR3 protein: CASTVAGGGYNEQFF; CDR3 DNA: TGCGCCAGCACCGTAGCGGGAGGGGGATACAATGAGCAGTTCTTC
D gene: NA; clone size: NA; V gene: TRBV7-2; J gene: TRBJ1-6; CDR3 protein: CASAGYNSPLHF; CDR3 DNA: TGTGCCAGCGCGGGCTATAATTCACCCCTCCACTTT
D gene: NA; clone size: NA; V gene: TRBV24-1; J gene: TRBJ1-4; CDR3 protein: CATSEGRRANEKLFF; CDR3 DNA: TGTGCCACCAGTGAGGGGAGGAGGGCTAATGAAAAACTGTTTTTT
D gene: TRBD1; clone size: NA; V gene: TRBV6-5; J gene: TRBJ1-3; CDR3 protein: CASSYSTGLSGNTIYF; CDR3 DNA: TGTGCCAGCAGTTACTCGACAGGGCTCTCTGGAAACACCATATATTTT
D gene: NA; clone size: once; V gene: TRBV30; J gene: TRBJ1-2; CDR3 protein: CASRRTAAYGYTF; CDR3 DNA: TGTGCCTCCCGCCGGACAGCCGCCTATGGCTACACCTTC
D gene: NA; clone size: NA; V gene: TRBV21-1; J gene: TRBJ1-1; CDR3 protein: CASSKTGGDTEAFF; CDR3 DNA: TGTGCCAGCAGCAAGACAGGGGGAGACACTGAAGCTTTCTTT
D gene: NA; clone size: NA; V gene: TRBV5-1; J gene: TRBJ2-5; CDR3 protein: CASSTLATQETQYF; CDR3 DNA: TGCGCCAGCAGTACTCTAGCGACACAAGAGACCCAGTACTTC
D gene: TRBD1; clone size: NA; V gene: TRBV2; J gene: TRBJ2-2; CDR3 protein: CASSEWTGVGTGELFF; CDR3 DNA: TGTGCCAGCAGTGAGTGGACAGGGGTTGGCACCGGGGAGCTGTTTTTT
D gene: NA; clone size: NA; V gene: TRBV10-3; J gene: TRBJ1-2; CDR3 protein: CAISEKEAYGYTF; CDR3 DNA: TGTGCCATCAGTGAAAAGGAGGCCTATGGCTACACCTTC
D gene: NA; clone size: NA; V gene: TRBV5-1; J gene: TRBJ2-1; CDR3 protein: CASSSAGSYNEQFF; CDR3 DNA: TGCGCCAGCAGCTCGGCGGGATCCTACAATGAGCAGTTCTTC
D gene: TRBD1; clone size: NA; V gene: TRBV28; J gene: TRBJ2-6; CDR3 protein: CASSGQGPSGANVLTF; CDR3 DNA: TGTGCCAGCAGTGGACAGGGGCCCTCTGGGGCCAACGTCCTGACTTTC
D gene: NA; clone size: NA; V gene: TRBV5-5; J gene: TRBJ2-2; CDR3 protein: CASSSGLLNTGELFF; CDR3 DNA: TGTGCCAGCAGCTCGGGACTGCTAAACACCGGGGAGCTGTTTTTT
D gene: TRBD1; clone size: NA; V gene: TRBV5-8; J gene: TRBJ1-4; CDR3 protein: CASSPDRGGEKLFF; CDR3 DNA: TGTGCCAGCAGCCCGGACAGGGGGGGTGAAAAACTGTTTTTT
D gene: NA; clone size: NA; V gene: TRBV7-9; J gene: TRBJ1-2; CDR3 protein: CASSELTGYGYTF; CDR3 DNA: TGTGCCAGCAGCGAATTAACGGGATATGGCTACACCTTC
D gene: NA; clone size: NA; V gene: TRBV1; J gene: TRBJ2-1; CDR3 protein: CTSSQVGRGSSYNEQFF; CDR3 DNA: NA
D gene: NA; clone size: many; V gene: TRBV19; J gene: TRBJ1-6; CDR3 protein: CASSILQGESPLHF; CDR3 DNA: TGTGCCAGTAGTATACTACAGGGAGAGTCACCCCTCCACTTT
D gene: TRBD2; clone size: NA; V gene: TRBV7-2; J gene: TRBJ2-5; CDR3 protein: CASSLAAGGGGETQYF; CDR3 DNA: TGTGCCAGCAGCTTAGCGGCGGGAGGGGGAGGAGAGACCCAGTACTTC